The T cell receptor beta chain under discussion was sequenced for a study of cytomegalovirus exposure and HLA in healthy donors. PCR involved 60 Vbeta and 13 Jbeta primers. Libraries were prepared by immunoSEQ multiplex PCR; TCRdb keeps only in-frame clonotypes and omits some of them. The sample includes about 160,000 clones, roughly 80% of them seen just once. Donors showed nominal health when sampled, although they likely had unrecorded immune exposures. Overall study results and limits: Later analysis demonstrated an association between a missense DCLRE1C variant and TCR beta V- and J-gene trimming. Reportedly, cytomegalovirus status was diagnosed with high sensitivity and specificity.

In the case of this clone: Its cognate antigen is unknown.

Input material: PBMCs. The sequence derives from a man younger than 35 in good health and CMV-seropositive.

This CDR3 is CASSLNLAGDRTDTQYF. The CDR3 region has the DNA TGTGCCAGCAGCTTAAACCTAGCGGGAGACCGCACAGATACGCAGTATTTT. The rearrangement joins TRBV7-2 to TRBJ2-3; 10 nucleotides agree with TRBD2. The junction had 6 bases not matched to a gene; V was cut back by 2 bases and J by 1 base. The CDR3 has 17 residues. CDR1 and CDR2 (germline): SGHTA, FQGNSA.